This entry is about one T cell receptor beta chain. Its antigen remains unknown. Both 60 Vbeta primers and 13 Jbeta primers went into the PCR. Data came from immunoSEQ multiplex PCR; TCRdb stores just in-frame clones and leaves some out. The sample has under 200,000 clones; 68% are singletons. The sample is drawn from a study of cytomegalovirus exposure and HLA in healthy donors. Across the study: Findings of an earlier analysis included 110 million or so unique TCR beta sequences from 180 million or so T cells.

The study, taken as a whole, reports: The study assumed roughly uniform donor sequencing depth for presence/absence analyses. According to the study, 160 or so TCR beta chains were cytomegalovirus-associated.

Material: PBMCs. The clonotype was recovered from a young woman in good health and CMV-seropositive.

CDR3 DNA sequence: TGTGCCAGCAGTGAAGCACCGGGACAGATCTACGAGCAGTACTTC. It yields the protein CASSEAPGQIYEQYF. The chain carries TRBV6-1 and TRBJ2-7; TRBD1 agrees at 7 bases. Germline values: CDR1 MNHNS, CDR2 SASEGT. The CDR3 is 15 residues long. V gave up 0 bases and J gave up 3 bases; unmatched junction bases: 5.